The 5 T cell receptor beta chains below all came from one sample that was sequenced in a study of T cell repertoires in aging, cancer and after chemotherapy. A mixed TRB-A/B primer pool amplified rearranged TRB by multiplex touch-down PCR. TCRdb recomputed calls from the multiplex PCR reads with MiXCR, one row per CDR3 protein. The sample lists fewer than 6,000 distinct CDR3 sequences; around 33% were seen once. The template was genomic DNA from peripheral blood, not RNA. The specimen sequenced was blood. These receptors originate from a human donor with a blood cancer.

This clonotype ranks as medium-sized. The V and J genes are TRBV19 and TRBJ1-2; D is unclear. There are 16 residues in the CDR3. CDR1 is LNHDA, CDR2 SQIVND, per germline (reference sequence). Trimming left V 7 bases short and J 1 base short, with 19 bases between. CDR3 residues: CASNPGPDLFNYGYTF. CDR3 sequence (DNA): TGTGCCAGTAATCCCGGACCGGACCTTTTTAACTATGGCTACACCTTC.

The chain has TRBV18 and TRBJ2-1; D gene ambiguous. Trimming took 0 bases from V and 4 from J, leaving 7 bases between them. CDR3 length equals 14 residues. CDR1 is KGHSH, CDR2 LQKENI, per germline. CDR3 amino acids: CASSPPGRYNEQFF. The CDR3 DNA follows: TGTGCCAGCTCACCACCCGGCAGATACAATGAGCAGTTCTTC.

With respect to this clonotype: At one boundary the junction diverges from the germline segment, which might be a read error. This rearrangement joins TRBV5-5 to TRBJ2-7, with 9 bases lining up with TRBD1. The CDR3 totals 16 residues. The germline gives CDR1 SGHKS, CDR2 YYEKEE (reference sequence). CDR3 DNA: TGCGCCAGCAGCTCCACAACCGGGACAGGGCGTCGGGAGCAGTACTTC. Protein product: CASSSTTGTGRREQYF.

V usage is TRBV12-3 or TRBV12-4 and J usage is TRBJ2-2; D tentatively reads TRBD1 or TRBD2 (5 bases each). The CDR3 sequence is 15 residues long. V was cut by 6 bases and J by 6 bases, with 17 bases left in between. Written as DNA, the CDR3 is TGTGCCAGCAGGGTTTGGGACGTCGTCGCCGGGGAGCTGTTTTTT. This encodes CASRVWDVVAGELFF.

This clonotype was picked up a small number of times. The chain is built from TRBV15 and TRBJ1-2, with D hard to call. The germline CDR1 and CDR2 sequences are LNHNV and YYDKDF (reference sequence). The V and J ends lost 1 base and 8 bases respectively, with 11 bases between them. The CDR3 covers 13 residues. CDR3 bases: TGTGCCACCAGCAGAGTCCCGCCCTCGGGCTACACCTTC. It encodes CATSRVPPSGYTF.